These 14 T cell receptor beta chains originate from one sample sequenced in a study of T-cell memory formation after mild COVID-19. Via MiXCR, TCRdb re-called the 5' RACE reads, giving one row per CDR3 protein. The data contain tens of thousands of distinct CDR3 sequences, around 10% of them singletons. Sequences were obtained from PBMCs or a T cell subset sorted from them (not recorded which). The receptors here all came from a young man who had mild COVID-19 (a few samples of this study predate the infection). Cell type and time point are not known.

This clonotype has ten or more counts. The V call is TRBV7-9, the J call TRBJ2-4; tentatively, D is TRBD1 (5 bases). V lost 6 bases to trimming and J lost 0 bases, with 15 bases between them. The V gene's germline CDR1 is SEHNR and CDR2 FQNEAQ (reference sequence). The CDR3 has 16 residues. The CDR3 is CASRPQGIRAKNIQYF. In nucleotides, the CDR3 is TGTGCCAGCAGACCTCAGGGTATTCGAGCCAAAAACATTCAGTACTTC.

This clonotype was counted at least ten times. The rearrangement joins TRBV5-1 to TRBJ1-1, with a tentative D call TRBD1 (6 bases). The CDR3 runs to 14 residues. Germline V gives CDR1 SGHRS, CDR2 YFSETQ. V lost 0 bases, J lost 4 bases, and 10 bases lay in between. The DNA for the CDR3 is TGCGCCAGCAGCTTGGCAGGGGCGGTCACTGAAGCTTTCTTT. It yields the protein CASSLAGAVTEAFF. Supplemented by reference TRBV5-1 and TRBJ1-1, the full variable domain reads KAGVTQTPRYLIKTRGQQVTLSCSPISGHRSVSWYQQTPGQGLQFLFEYFSETQRNKGNFPGRFSGRQFSNSRSEMNVSTLELGDSALYLCASSLAGAVTEAFFGQGTRLTVV.

In this sample, this clonotype turned up many times. The CDR3 DNA follows: TGCGCCAGCAGCTTGAGAGGGGAAGAGACCCAGTACTTC. Its protein product is CASSLRGEETQYF. V is TRBV5-1 and J is TRBJ2-5, with D tentatively TRBD1 or TRBD2 (5 bases each). This CDR3 comprises 13 residues. Germline CDR1 SGHRS, CDR2 YFSETQ. Between the trimmed V and J ends, which lost 1 base and 3 bases, there was a span of 7 bases.

This clonotype was observed many times. V is TRBV5-1 and J is TRBJ2-1; D possibly corresponds to TRBD2 (5 bases). V gave up 0 bases and J gave up 5 bases, with 12 bases separating them. The CDR3 sequence is 15 residues long. Germline V gene data show CDR1 as SGHRS and CDR2 as YFSETQ. CDR3 protein: CASSLAVLGDNEQFF. The CDR3 DNA reads TGCGCCAGCAGCTTGGCGGTCCTCGGGGACAATGAGCAGTTCTTC.

In this sample, this clonotype turned up many times. The chain has TRBV29-1 and TRBJ1-1; no clear D gene. Germline loops: CDR1 SQVTM, CDR2 ANQGSEA. The CDR3 sequence is 12 residues long. V lost 6 bases to trimming and J lost 4 bases, with 12 bases between them. In DNA, the CDR3 is TGCAGCGTGGGATGGGCGGGCACTGAAGCTTTCTTT. It yields the protein CSVGWAGTEAFF.

This clonotype showed up many times. The rearrangement uses TRBV7-2 and TRBJ1-6, with 9 nucleotides matching TRBD1. The CDR3 covers 15 residues. V shed 3 bases and J 8 bases; nucleotides not matched to a gene: 5. Germline lookup yields CDR1 SGHTA and CDR2 FQGNSA. This CDR3 reads CASSFAGQGYSPLHF. For the CDR3, the DNA is TGTGCCAGCAGCTTCGCTGGACAGGGGTATTCACCCCTCCACTTT. Complete variable domain (other parts from reference TRBV7-2 and TRBJ1-6): GAGVSQSPSNKVTEKGKDVELRCDPISGHTALYWYRQSLGQGLEFLIYFQGNSAPDKSGLPSDRFSAERTGGSVSTLTIQRTQQEDSAVYLCASSFAGQGYSPLHFGNGTRLTVT.

Many counts were recorded for this clonotype. The chain links TRBV18 to TRBJ2-7; 9 nucleotides match TRBD1. The CDR3 consists of 14 residues. V shed 3 bases and J 3 bases; nucleotides not matched to a gene: 3. Germline assignment: CDR1 KGHSH and CDR2 LQKENI. The CDR3 protein is CASSPSGQGYEQYF. For the CDR3, the DNA is TGTGCCAGCTCACCTTCGGGACAGGGCTACGAGCAGTACTTC. Full variable domain (outside the CDR3, taken from reference TRBV18 and TRBJ2-7): NAGVMQNPRHLVRRRGQEARLRCSPMKGHSHVYWYRQLPEEGLKFMVYLQKENIIDESGMPKERFSAEFPKEGPSILRIQQVVRGDSAAYFCASSPSGQGYEQYFGPGTRLTVT.

This clonotype was found many times. This chain joins TRBV6-4 and TRBJ2-3; possible D gene TRBD2, 6 bases. Germline V CDR1 and CDR2: MRHNA, SNTAGT. V was pared by 6 bases and J by 0 bases, with 10 bases between. CDR3 length: 14 amino acids. The CDR3 DNA reads as TGTGCCAGCAGGGCCGGGACTAGCACAGATACGCAGTATTTT. This encodes CASRAGTSTDTQYF.

At least ten counts were recorded for this clonotype. The V gene is TRBV10-1, the J gene TRBJ2-7; D ambiguous. Germline lookup yields CDR1 WNHNN and CDR2 SYGVQD (reference sequence). The CDR3 sequence is 14 residues long. Between the trimmed V and J ends, which lost 6 bases and 2 bases, there was a span of 14 bases. CDR3: CASSPRGPPYEQYF. CDR3 in DNA: TGCGCCAGCAGCCCGAGAGGCCCCCCCTACGAGCAGTACTTC.

This clonotype was detected many times. The rearrangement joins TRBV20-1 to TRBJ2-7; TRBD2 aligns across 10 bases. This CDR3 spans 14 amino acids. V lost 3 bases to trimming and J lost 2 bases; unmatched junction nucleotides: 4. The germline CDR1 and CDR2 sequences are DFQATT and SNEGSKA (reference sequence). In DNA form, the CDR3 reads TGCAGTGCTAGGGGACTAGCGAATACCTACGAGCAGTACTTC. Amino acids: CSARGLANTYEQYF.

A note on this clonotype: This may be a read error: a much more frequent sequence differs by one nucleotide. V is TRBV5-5 and J is TRBJ2-5; no firm D call. The CDR3 has 11 residues. V was shortened by 4 bases and J by 5 bases, with 6 bases between the two germline ends. CDR1 is SGHKS, CDR2 YYEKEE, per germline (reference sequence). DNA for the CDR3: TGTGCCAGCAGCCCGGCGGAGACCCAGTACTTC. Amino acids: CASSPAETQYF.

Ten or more counts support this clonotype. The chain carries TRBV4-1 and TRBJ1-4; 9 nucleotides match TRBD1. J lost 5 bases, V lost 0 bases, and 4 bases had no gene match. This CDR3 region has 16 residues. Germline V gene sequence: CDR1 MGHRA, CDR2 YSYEKL. This CDR3 reads CASSQDRGTGNEKLFF. CDR3 nucleotides: TGCGCCAGCAGCCAAGATCGCGGGACAGGGAATGAAAAACTGTTTTTT.

This clonotype was seen ten or more times. The chain carries TRBV11-2 and TRBJ2-7; maybe TRBD1 (6 bases). The germline V gene has CDR1 SGHAT and CDR2 FQNNGV. Trimming removed 2 bases from V and 2 bases from J, with 13 bases in between. The CDR3 totals 15 residues. CDR3 in amino acids: CASSLRWGQTYEQYF. CDR3 DNA sequence: TGTGCCAGCAGCTTACGATGGGGGCAGACCTACGAGCAGTACTTC.

This clonotype has a count of ten or more. The genes are TRBV27 and TRBJ2-2; D call uncertain. Trimming pared 1 base from V and 7 bases from J, leaving 10 bases between. The germline CDR1 and CDR2 sequences are MNHEY and SMNVEV (reference sequence). The CDR3 contains 14 residues. The CDR3: CASSLLGGDGELFF. The CDR3 DNA is TGTGCCAGCAGTTTATTGGGTGGCGACGGGGAGCTGTTTTTT.